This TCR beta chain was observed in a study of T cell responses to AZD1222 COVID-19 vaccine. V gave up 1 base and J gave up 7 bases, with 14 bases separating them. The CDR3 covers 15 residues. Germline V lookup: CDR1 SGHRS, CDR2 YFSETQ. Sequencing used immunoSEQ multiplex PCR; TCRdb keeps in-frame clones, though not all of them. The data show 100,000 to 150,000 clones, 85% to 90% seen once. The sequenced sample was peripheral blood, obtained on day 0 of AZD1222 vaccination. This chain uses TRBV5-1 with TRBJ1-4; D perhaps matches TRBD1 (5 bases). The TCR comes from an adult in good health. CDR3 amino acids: CASSLTGTGGEKLFF. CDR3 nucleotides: TGCGCCAGCAGCTTGACCGGGACCGGGGGTGAAAAACTGTTTTTT.